This entry lists 2 T cell receptor beta chains sequenced from one sample in a study of T cells after yellow fever vaccination. TCRdb ran MiXCR on the 5' RACE reads and lists one entry per CDR3 protein. The sample holds a few hundred thousand distinct CDR3 sequences, around 4% seen once. The material sequenced was PBMCs, taken on the day of the yellow fever booster vaccination. These receptors were obtained from a man younger than 35 who received the YFV17D yellow fever vaccine.

This clonotype was detected many times. The V gene is TRBV4-1, the J gene TRBJ2-2; D might be TRBD1 or TRBD2, each matching 5 bases. CDR1 MGHRA and CDR2 YSYEKL come from the germline V gene. The V gene lost 4 bases and the J gene lost 2 bases, with 11 bases spanning the gap. This CDR3 contains 15 residues. The DNA for the CDR3 is TGCGCCAGCAGCCCCTGGGGGTCCAACACCGGGGAGCTGTTTTTT. It yields the protein CASSPWGSNTGELFF.

This clonotype was seen ten or more times. The chain uses TRBV20-1 and TRBJ1-5; 11 nucleotides agree with TRBD1. This CDR3 is built from 12 residues. Trimming cost V 6 bases and J 8 bases; bases outside gene matches: 3. The V gene's germline CDR1 is DFQATT and CDR2 SNEGSKA (reference sequence). DNA of the CDR3: TGCAGTGCCGGGACAGGGGGAAAGCCCCAGCATTTT. Protein: CSAGTGGKPQHF.